This T cell receptor beta chain stems from a study of Ad26.COV2.S vaccination and SARS-CoV-2 variants. The study, taken as a whole, reports: Breadth and depth estimates from TCRs may understate total T cell responses. Reported post-vaccination CD8+ and CD4+ T cell responses to spike showed substantial breadth.

V lost 2 bases and J lost 4; bases outside the gene matches: 8. The CDR3 spans 15 residues. Germline assignment: CDR1 MNHNS and CDR2 SASEGT. The assay was immunoSEQ multiplex PCR, and TCRdb's table has in-frame clones only and misses some. Of 440,000 or so clones in the sample, 90% are singletons; the top ten hold about 4.1%. Details on this clone: Antigen: not known.

Documented treatment: roughly 19 received Ad26.COV2.S at low or high dose, single or two shots; roughly five received placebo; per-sample allocation not given. Sampling occurred on day 63 after the first vaccine or placebo injection. A Boston adult aged 18-55 years was the donor. Participants' vaccine, an Ad26 vector, delivered Wuhan-strain SARS-CoV-2 spike. The chain combines TRBV6-1 with TRBJ2-7; the match to TRBD2 covers 7 bases. This specimen was peripheral blood, taken in a trial of Ad26.COV2.S vaccine versus placebo. The sequence was obtained from a person between 18 and 59 years old who received the Ad26.COV2.S COVID-19 vaccine or a placebo. The CDR3 nucleotides read TGTGCCAGCAGTGAAACGGGGGGAGGGCCATACGAGCAGTACTTC. Translation: CASSETGGGPYEQYF.